These 3 T cell receptor beta chains were all obtained from the same sample, sequenced in a study of shared clonotypes between healthy human individuals. Data came from immunoSEQ multiplex PCR; TCRdb stores just in-frame clones and leaves some out. The sample holds about 1.1 million clones, around 78% seen once. Sequencing input: memory CD4+ T cells from PBMCs. Subset denoted: CD45RA-negative fraction. The receptors come from a man younger than 30 in good health. Some clones in this sample may be carry-over from other donors' samples.

This chain uses TRBV6-1 with TRBJ2-7; 7 nucleotides line up with TRBD1. This CDR3 has 14 amino acids. Trimming removed 5 bases from V and 3 bases from J; junction bases left unmatched: 7. Germline V lookup: CDR1 MNHNS, CDR2 SASEGT. The CDR3 sequence is CASSTGTAVYEQYF. For the CDR3, the DNA is TGTGCCAGCAGTACCGGGACAGCAGTCTACGAGCAGTACTTC.

The J gene is TRBJ1-2, the V gene TRBV28; possibly TRBD1 for D (6 bases). The length of the CDR3 is 17 residues. In germline, CDR1 is MDHEN, CDR2 SYDVKM. V lost 2 bases and J 0 bases, leaving 16 bases between the germline ends. The CDR3 DNA follows: TGTGCCAGCAGTTTAACCCTCCGGGACACAACTAACTATGGCTACACCTTC. It translates to CASSLTLRDTTNYGYTF.

This chain joins TRBV2 and TRBJ1-3; D gene uncertain. V was shortened by 7 bases and J by 3 bases, with 7 bases between the two germline ends. This CDR3 has 12 amino acids. Germline V CDR1 and CDR2: SNHLY, FYNNEI. As DNA, the CDR3 is TGTGCCAGCAAGAATAATGGAAACACCATATATTTT. Translation: CASKNNGNTIYF.